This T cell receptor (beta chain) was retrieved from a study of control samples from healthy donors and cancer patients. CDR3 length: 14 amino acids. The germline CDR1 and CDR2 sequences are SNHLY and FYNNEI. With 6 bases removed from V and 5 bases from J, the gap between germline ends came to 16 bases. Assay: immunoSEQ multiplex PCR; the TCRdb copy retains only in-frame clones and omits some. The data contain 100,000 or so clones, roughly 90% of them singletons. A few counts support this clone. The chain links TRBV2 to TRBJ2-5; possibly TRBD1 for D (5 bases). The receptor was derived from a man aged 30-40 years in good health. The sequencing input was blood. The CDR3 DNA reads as TGTGCCAGCAGACTTTCAGGGTTCGGCGAGACCCAGTACTTC. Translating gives CASRLSGFGETQYF.